The rows below give T cell receptor beta chains drawn from one sample of a study of blood T cell repertoires in COVID-19. Assay: immunoSEQ multiplex PCR; the TCRdb copy retains only in-frame clones and omits some. Among 140,000 to 150,000 clones listed, 65% to 85% were seen once. Sequenced: peripheral blood. Every receptor here comes from a woman aged 45-65 years with acute or convalescent COVID-19. The CDR3 runs from the conserved cysteine through the conserved F or W. D genes are given only for firm matches. Clone size, where shown, is once, few, many, or a class for clones that have expanded.

V	D	J	size	DNA	CDR3
TRBV6-5	NA	TRBJ1-1	NA	TGTGCCAGCAGTCTAGAACAGGGGAACACTGAAGCTTTCTTT	CASSLEQGNTEAFF
TRBV30	NA	TRBJ1-5	once	TGTGCCTGGAGTCGTTCGGCGGAGCCCCAGCATTTT	CAWSRSAEPQHF
TRBV11-2	NA	TRBJ2-1	few	TGTGCCAGCAGCTTAGTCGCCGGTCGAGGTACGGGCAATGAGCAGTTCTTC	CASSLVAGRGTGNEQFF
TRBV2	NA	TRBJ1-5	NA	TGTGCCAGCAGTGCAGGGTATCAGCCCCAGCATTTT	CASSAGYQPQHF
TRBV25-1	TRBD1	TRBJ2-2	many	TGTGCCAGCAGTGAACAACAGGGGTTCACCGGGGAGCTGTTTTTT	CASSEQQGFTGELFF
TRBV27	TRBD1	TRBJ1-2	NA	TGTGCCAGCAGTAAGACAGGGTCCTATGGCTACACCTTC	CASSKTGSYGYTF
TRBV27	TRBD2	TRBJ2-1	NA	TGTGCCAGCAGTTGGACTAGCGGGGATGATGAGCAGTTCTTC	CASSWTSGDDEQFF
TRBV6-5	TRBD1	TRBJ2-7	NA	TGTGCCAGCAGACCGGGGACAGCCTACGAGCAGTACTTC	CASRPGTAYEQYF
TRBV18	NA	TRBJ1-1	NA	TGTGCCAGCTCACTGACCCCTGCGGCGAACACTGAAGCTTTCTTT	CASSLTPAANTEAFF
TRBV3-1/TRBV3-2	NA	TRBJ1-5	NA	TGTGCCCACGTAAGGGAGGTAGATCAGCCCCAGCATTTT	CAHVREVDQPQHF
TRBV2	NA	TRBJ1-2	NA	TGTGCCAGCAGTGTTGGAACAGGGCGAGGCTACACCTTC	CASSVGTGRGYTF
TRBV27	TRBD1	TRBJ1-1	NA	TGTGCCAGCACACCCCGAACAGGGGGCGGGACTGAAGCTTTCTTT	CASTPRTGGGTEAFF
TRBV3-1/TRBV3-2	NA	TRBJ1-1	NA	TGTGCCAGCAGCCAAGCCAGGAACACTGAAGCTTTCTTT	CASSQARNTEAFF
TRBV7-2	NA	TRBJ2-7	NA	TGTGCCAGCAGCTTAGCTAGCACCTACGAGCAGTACTTC	CASSLASTYEQYF
TRBV28	TRBD1	TRBJ1-3	NA	TGTGCCAGCAGTGTGCAGGGGGCTTTGCCTGGAAACACCATATATTTT	CASSVQGALPGNTIYF
TRBV4-3	NA	TRBJ1-1	once	TGCGCCAGCAGCCAAGGGGGGTGGGGGGAGGCTTTCTTT	CASSQGGWGEAFF
TRBV11-2	NA	TRBJ2-2	NA	TGTGCCAGCAGCTTATCTTTTTCAGCGGATGTTCCCGGGGAGCTGTTTTTT	CASSLSFSADVPGELFF
TRBV9	NA	TRBJ1-5	NA	TGTGCCACCAGCGTAGGGGGGGGGAACAATCAGCCCCAGCATTTT	CATSVGGGNNQPQHF
TRBV12-3/TRBV12-4	NA	TRBJ2-5	NA	TGTGCCAGCAGTTTAGCCAACCAAGAGACCCAGTACTTC	CASSLANQETQYF
TRBV7-2	NA	TRBJ1-4	NA	TGTGCCAGCAGCTTACTTCAGTATAATGAAAAACTGTTTTTT	CASSLLQYNEKLFF
TRBV19	TRBD1	TRBJ1-1	NA	TGTGCCAGTCAGGAGGAGGGGGCTTCTGCCGGAGCTTTCTTT	CASQEEGASAGAFF
TRBV11-1	TRBD1	TRBJ1-1	NA	TGTGCCAGCAGCCTCCGGGACAGCCACACTGAAGCTTTCTTT	CASSLRDSHTEAFF
TRBV27	NA	TRBJ1-2	NA	TGTGCCAGCAGTCCCCCGCAGGGAGGAGGCTACACCTTC	CASSPPQGGGYTF
TRBV19	NA	TRBJ2-3	NA	TGTGCCCATTTTTCCCGGGGAGTACATACGCAGTATTTT	CAHFSRGVHTQYF
TRBV5-8	NA	TRBJ2-7	NA	TGTGCCAGCAGCTTGCTCTACAGCTCCTACGAGCAGTACTTC	CASSLLYSSYEQYF
TRBV5-1	NA	TRBJ1-5	NA	TGCGCCAGCAGCTTCCAGGGAGGACCCAATCAGCCCCAGCATTTT	CASSFQGGPNQPQHF
TRBV27	NA	TRBJ2-1	NA	TGTGCCAGCAGTTCCCTGGGGCCGTACAATGAGCAGTTCTTC	CASSSLGPYNEQFF
TRBV18	NA	TRBJ2-7	NA	TGTGCCAGCTCGCGCCTCTACGAGCAGTACTTC	CASSRLYEQYF
TRBV5-6	TRBD2	TRBJ2-1	NA	TGTGCCAGCAGTTATCTAGCGGGGGGTCACAATGAGCAGTTCTTC	CASSYLAGGHNEQFF
TRBV6-6	NA	TRBJ1-6	NA	TGTGCCAGCAGCTACGGCACGCCCGTTAATTCACCCCTCCACTTT	CASSYGTPVNSPLHF
TRBV3-1/TRBV3-2	TRBD1	TRBJ1-4	NA	TGTGCCAGCAGCCCCTTGGGGACAGGGAACGAAAAACTGTTTTTT	CASSPLGTGNEKLFF
TRBV2	NA	TRBJ1-2	many	TGTGCCAGCAGTGAGAGCAGACGGCGGGGCTACACCTTC	CASSESRRRGYTF
TRBV19	TRBD1	TRBJ1-6	NA	TGTGCCAGTAGGGATTTGGGACAGGGGATCAATTCACCCCTCCACTTT	CASRDLGQGINSPLHF
TRBV5-1	TRBD1	TRBJ1-5	NA	TGCGCCAGCAGCCCCGGGACAGGGAGCAATCAGCCCCAGCATTTT	CASSPGTGSNQPQHF
TRBV27	TRBD1	TRBJ1-6	few	TGTGCCAGCAGGTCATTACTTACGACAGGGATTGGCTCACCCCTCCACTTT	CASRSLLTTGIGSPLHF
TRBV6-2/TRBV6-3	TRBD2	TRBJ2-3	NA	TGTGCCAGCAGACCTAGCGGGGGGTCTACAGATACGCAGTATTTT	CASRPSGGSTDTQYF
TRBV6-1	NA	TRBJ2-7	NA	TGTGCCAGCAGTGAAGTGGGCAGATTCTACGAGCAGTACTTC	CASSEVGRFYEQYF
TRBV7-2	TRBD1	TRBJ1-4	NA	TGTGCCAGCAGAGATGTGGGGACAGGAGATGAAAAACTGTTTTTT	CASRDVGTGDEKLFF
TRBV7-9	NA	TRBJ1-4	NA	TGTGCCAGCAGGACATTGGATGAAAAACTGTTTTTT	CASRTLDEKLFF
TRBV7-3	NA	TRBJ2-1	NA	TGTGCCAGCAGCTTAAATCGGGGGGACACCAATGAGCAGTTCTTC	CASSLNRGDTNEQFF
TRBV6-5	NA	TRBJ1-1	few	TGTGCCAGCACCCCGAGCGGCACTGAAGCTTTCTTT	CASTPSGTEAFF
TRBV9	NA	TRBJ2-1	NA	TGTGCCAGCAGCCCCCCGGGGACCTACAATGAGCAGTTCTTC	CASSPPGTYNEQFF
TRBV20-1	TRBD2	TRBJ2-1	NA	TGCAGTGCTAGTGCCCCCCGAGGTACGGGGGGTGAGCAGTTCTTC	CSASAPRGTGGEQFF
TRBV7-9	TRBD1	TRBJ2-3	NA	TGTGCCAGCAGCGGACAGGGGTTGGCAGATACGCAGTATTTT	CASSGQGLADTQYF
TRBV11-3	TRBD1	TRBJ1-1	NA	TGTGCCAGCAGCTCTGGACAGGGCAACACTGAAGCTTTCTTT	CASSSGQGNTEAFF
TRBV30	NA	TRBJ1-5	NA	TGTGCCTGGAGTCTCGGGGGAGGTCAGCCCCAGCATTTT	CAWSLGGGQPQHF
TRBV7-8	NA	TRBJ1-1	NA	TGTGCCAGCAGCAGGGGCCAGGACACTGAAGCTTTCTTT	CASSRGQDTEAFF
TRBV2	TRBD1	TRBJ1-2	NA	TGTGCCAGCAGTGCAGAGGGGGCGAACTATGGCTACACCTTC	CASSAEGANYGYTF
TRBV6-2/TRBV6-3	NA	TRBJ2-2	once	TGTGCCAGCAGTTACATCGCCGGGGAGCTGTTTTTT	CASSYIAGELFF
TRBV19	TRBD1	TRBJ2-7	NA	TGTGCCAGTAGTATCGACAGGGGTATGTCCTACGAGCAGTACTTC	CASSIDRGMSYEQYF
TRBV21-1	NA	TRBJ2-7	NA	TGTGCCAGCAGCAAAGCGGGCCCCCTCAAACGACCCAACTACGAGCAGTACTTC	CASSKAGPLKRPNYEQYF
TRBV7-2	TRBD2	TRBJ2-1	NA	TGTGCCAGCAGCCCAGAAGGACTAGCGGGGGGCCTTGGTAATGAGCAGTTCTTC	CASSPEGLAGGLGNEQFF
TRBV28	NA	TRBJ1-1	NA	TGTGCCAGCAGGGGATTCCGGGAAGGGACTGAAGCTTTCTTT	CASRGFREGTEAFF
TRBV3-1/TRBV3-2	NA	TRBJ1-5	NA	TGTGCCAGCAGCCAGGCAACAGGGTACCAGCCCCAGCATTTT	CASSQATGYQPQHF
TRBV12-5	NA	TRBJ2-6	NA	TGTGCTAGTGGTTTGCTCAAGCCCTCTGGGGCCAACGTCCTGACTTTC	CASGLLKPSGANVLTF
TRBV7-2	NA	TRBJ1-3	NA	TGTGCCAGCAGCTTCCCCGGGGTCCCTGGAAACACCATATATTTT	CASSFPGVPGNTIYF